The 31 T cell receptor beta chains reported below all come from one sample, sequenced in a study of T cell responses to AZD1222 COVID-19 vaccine. TCRdb's copy holds only in-frame clones and misses some; the assay was immunoSEQ multiplex PCR. Found here are approximately 90,000 clones, nearly 90% of them singletons; the top ten hold more than 7.5%. The material was peripheral blood, obtained on day 0 of AZD1222 vaccination. The source of these receptors is an adult in good health.

This clone appeared a single time. The chain recombines TRBV3-1 (or the pseudogene TRBV3-2) with TRBJ2-7; 14 bases map to TRBD2. Germline V lookup: CDR1 LGHDT, CDR2 YNNKEL (reference sequence). CDR3 length equals 14 residues. V trimming: 6 bases; J trimming: 9 bases; junction bases outside the gene matches: 7. The CDR3 DNA is TGTGCCAGCAGTTCGACTAGCGGGGGGGGCCGGCAGTACTTC. It specifies CASSSTSGGGRQYF.

V gene TRBV5-1 combines with J gene TRBJ1-4; possibly TRBD1 for D (5 bases). The CDR3 has 15 amino acids. Germline V gene sequence: CDR1 SGHRS, CDR2 YFSETQ. Trimming left V 1 base short and J 2 bases short, with 9 bases between. The CDR3 DNA is TGCGCCAGCAGCTTGCGTACAGGCACTAATGAAAAACTGTTTTTT. It yields the protein CASSLRTGTNEKLFF.

Written as DNA, the CDR3 is TGTGCCAGCAGCTTCAGGACAGAAGAGACCCAGTACTTC. Its protein is CASSFRTEETQYF. The chain is built from TRBV5-8 and TRBJ2-5, with a tentative D call TRBD1 (6 bases). Germline V gene lookup returns CDR1 SGHTS and CDR2 YDEGEE. The CDR3 runs to 13 residues. The V gene lost 2 bases and the J gene lost 3 bases, with 8 bases spanning the gap.

The table lists this clone with a count of one. The rearrangement uses TRBV21-1 and TRBJ2-3; the table's TRBD1 call for D was not verified on the DNA. TRBV21-1 is labeled a pseudogene. The CDR3 is 14 residues long. CDR3 sequence (DNA): TGTGCCAGCAGCACCCGGACAGATTCGGGTACGCAGTATTTT. Translated: CASSTRTDSGTQYF.

The V gene is TRBV7-2, the J gene TRBJ1-1; maybe TRBD1 (5 bases). Trimming cost V 4 bases and J 10 bases, with 19 bases left between them. The CDR3 length is 14 residues. Germline CDR1 reads SGHTA; CDR2 reads FQGNSA. The CDR3 sequence: CASSSSPLTELAFF. The DNA of the CDR3 is TGTGCCAGCAGCTCCTCACCCCTGACAGAGCTAGCTTTCTTT.

This sequence joins TRBV9 and TRBJ2-2, with a tentative D call TRBD2 (6 bases). Germline V gene sequence: CDR1 SGDLS, CDR2 YYNGEE. The ends were cut back, 2 bases at V and 7 bases at J, with 12 bases in the middle. This CDR3 is 14 amino acids long. CDR3 amino acids: CASSVEGRSGELFF. CDR3 DNA: TGTGCCAGCAGCGTGGAGGGCCGGAGCGGGGAGCTGTTTTTT.

The genes are TRBV28 and TRBJ1-2; D perhaps matches TRBD1 (5 bases). This CDR3 is 13 amino acids long. Germline V lookup: CDR1 MDHEN, CDR2 SYDVKM. V dropped 2 bases and J dropped 8 bases, with 12 bases sitting between them. CDR3 protein: CASSLIGGRGYTF. The CDR3 DNA reads as TGTGCCAGCAGTTTAATCGGGGGAAGGGGCTACACCTTC.

The chain links TRBV12-3 or TRBV12-4 to TRBJ2-5; D call uncertain. This CDR3 comprises 13 residues. The V end lost 3 bases, the J end lost 3 bases, and 8 bases lay between the germline ends. CDR3 region: CASSFSQKETQYF. CDR3 in DNA: TGTGCCAGCAGTTTCTCCCAAAAAGAGACCCAGTACTTC.

J is TRBJ2-4 and V is TRBV7-9; D not resolved. CDR1 SEHNR and CDR2 FQNEAQ come from the germline V gene (reference sequence). The V end lost 9 bases, the J end lost 8 bases, and 11 bases lay between the germline ends. The CDR3 totals 11 residues. The CDR3 region is CARELGDIQYF. CDR3 nucleotide sequence: TGTGCCAGGGAACTTGGGGACATTCAGTACTTC.

The chain joins TRBV10-3 to TRBJ1-4; D ambiguous. Trimming took off 4 bases at V and 4 bases at J, with 7 bases between the two ends. CDR1 and CDR2 from the germline V gene are ENHRY and SYGVKD. CDR3 size: 13 residues. As DNA, the CDR3 is TGTGCCATCAGTGTGGCCAGTAATGAAAAACTGTTTTTT. This sequence encodes CAISVASNEKLFF.

The chain links TRBV27 to TRBJ2-2; D is perhaps TRBD1 or TRBD2 (5 bases each). CDR1 MNHEY and CDR2 SMNVEV come from the germline V gene (reference sequence). CDR3 length: 17 residues. Trimming stripped 8 bases from V and 0 bases from J, with 19 bases between. The CDR3 here is CASRFRGRGTNTGELFF. Here the CDR3 DNA reads TGTGCCAGCCGATTTAGGGGACGGGGAACGAACACCGGGGAGCTGTTTTTT.

The chain links TRBV4-3 to TRBJ1-3; D ambiguous. V lost 0 bases, J lost 4 bases, and 10 bases lay in between. This CDR3 has 15 amino acids. Germline V gene data show CDR1 as LGHNA and CDR2 as YSLEER. CDR3 residues: CASSQDLTSGNTIYF. The CDR3 region has the DNA TGCGCCAGCAGCCAAGATTTGACATCGGGAAACACCATATATTTT.

This chain connects TRBV6-2 or TRBV6-3 to TRBJ1-6; D gene ambiguous. Germline V gene data show CDR1 as MNHEY and CDR2 as SVGEGT. The CDR3 is 17 amino acids. The V end lost 0 bases, the J end lost 7 bases, and 16 bases lay between the germline ends. In nucleotides, the CDR3 is TGTGCCAGCAGTTACTCGAGAATGGCAGTCCGAAATTCACCCCTCCACTTT. Its protein product is CASSYSRMAVRNSPLHF.

V gene TRBV19 combines with J gene TRBJ2-5; D is ambiguous. The V end was cut by 10 bases, the J end by 5 bases, with 11 bases between. CDR1 is LNHDA and CDR2 is SQIVND in the germline V gene (reference sequence). The CDR3 is made up of 11 amino acids. The CDR3 nucleotides are TGTGCCACCGCCTTGGGGGAGACCCAGTACTTC. Translated: CATALGETQYF.

The chain is built from TRBV5-1 and TRBJ2-7, with D possibly being TRBD2 (5 bases). CDR1 and CDR2 from the germline V gene are SGHRS and YFSETQ. Trimming removed 0 bases at V and 0 bases at J, with 7 bases between. This CDR3 spans 14 amino acids. The CDR3 here is CASSLGGYSYEQYF. DNA of the CDR3: TGCGCCAGCAGCTTGGGAGGGTACTCCTACGAGCAGTACTTC. Drawing the rest from reference TRBV5-1 and TRBJ2-7, the complete variable domain is KAGVTQTPRYLIKTRGQQVTLSCSPISGHRSVSWYQQTPGQGLQFLFEYFSETQRNKGNFPGRFSGRQFSNSRSEMNVSTLELGDSALYLCASSLGGYSYEQYFGPGTRLTVT.

The V and J genes are TRBV20-1 and TRBJ2-6; the D gene is possibly TRBD2 (5 bases). The CDR3 has 17 amino acids. Germline V gene sequence: CDR1 DFQATT, CDR2 SNEGSKA (reference sequence). Trimming removed 3 bases at V and 0 bases at J, with 15 bases between. CDR3 protein: CSASVRGSRSGANVLTF. The DNA for the CDR3 is TGCAGTGCTAGTGTACGGGGTAGCCGCTCTGGGGCCAACGTCCTGACTTTC.

V usage is TRBV6-1 and J usage is TRBJ2-7; D gene uncertain. V was shortened by 1 base and J by 3 bases, with 13 bases between the two germline ends. This CDR3 comprises 15 residues. CDR1 MNHNS and CDR2 SASEGT come from the germline V gene. CDR3: CASSEEHVSVYEQYF. CDR3 nucleotide sequence: TGTGCCAGCAGTGAAGAACATGTGTCAGTCTACGAGCAGTACTTC.

V is TRBV6-2 or TRBV6-3 and J is TRBJ1-5; D is unresolved. The V gene's germline CDR1 is MNHEY and CDR2 SVGEGT. This CDR3 region has 13 residues. The V end was cut by 4 bases, the J end by 4 bases, with 8 bases between. CDR3 nucleotide sequence: TGTGCCAGCAGTTTCCCACTAAATCAGCCCCAGCATTTT. Translation gives CASSFPLNQPQHF.

Written as DNA, the CDR3 is TGTGCCAGCAGCCTAGGGGAAGGGGGGCACCTCCAAGAGACCCAGTACTTC. This gives the protein CASSLGEGGHLQETQYF. The chain couples TRBV3-1 (or the pseudogene TRBV3-2) to TRBJ2-5; D is possibly TRBD1 or TRBD2 (6 bases each). V was cut by 4 bases and J by 1 base, with 19 bases left in between. Germline V gene lookup returns CDR1 LGHDT and CDR2 YNNKEL (reference sequence). The CDR3 length is 17 residues.

The genes are TRBV6-5 and TRBJ1-1; D perhaps matches TRBD1 (5 bases). The CDR3 sequence is 15 residues long. The germline V gene encodes CDR1 MNHEY and CDR2 SVGAGI. V dropped 8 bases and J dropped 1 base, with 17 bases sitting between them. CDR3 in DNA: TGTGCCAGCTCCTACGAGGGGAGACGGAACACTGAAGCTTTCTTT. Translated, it gives CASSYEGRRNTEAFF.

This clone was observed a single time. The V call is TRBV5-4, the J call TRBJ1-1; D ambiguous. The CDR3 is 13 amino acids. V was pared by 3 bases and J by 6 bases, with 12 bases between. The V gene's germline CDR1 is SGHNT and CDR2 YYREEE (reference sequence). CDR3 in DNA: TGTGCCAGCAGCTACAAGCTAGGCGCTGAAGCTTTCTTT. This gives the protein CASSYKLGAEAFF.

V and J are TRBV7-6 and TRBJ1-2, with D unclear. Germline V CDR1 and CDR2: SGHVS, FNYEAQ. The ends were cut back, 4 bases at V and 8 bases at J, with 14 bases in the middle. CDR3 length: 13 amino acids. The CDR3 spells CASSSGIWSGYTF. The CDR3, as DNA: TGTGCCAGCAGCTCGGGTATCTGGAGCGGCTACACCTTC.

V usage is TRBV6-2 or TRBV6-3 and J usage is TRBJ2-5, with 7 bases matching TRBD2. The length of the CDR3 is 15 residues. Losses at the gene ends were 3 bases for V and 5 bases for J; bases not matched to a gene: 9. Germline CDR1 is MNHEY and CDR2 is SVGEGT. In nucleotides, the CDR3 is TGTGCCAGCAGTTATACTAGCGTTTCGGCGGAGACCCAGTACTTC. Its protein product is CASSYTSVSAETQYF.

CDR3 amino acids: CASSPLGTLLGELFF. CDR3 bases: TGCGCCAGCAGCCCTCTGGGTACGCTCTTGGGGGAGCTGTTTTTT. V and J are TRBV4-1 and TRBJ2-2, with no clear D. Germline values: CDR1 MGHRA, CDR2 YSYEKL. The CDR3 consists of 15 residues. Trimming shortened V by 4 bases and J by 8 bases, and 17 bases separated the two germline ends.

The chain has TRBV27 and TRBJ1-1, with D perhaps matching TRBD1 (6 bases). This CDR3 is built from 13 residues. Germline V gene data show CDR1 as MNHEY and CDR2 as SMNVEV (reference sequence). V shed 3 bases and J shed 1 base, with 6 bases lying between them. The CDR3 sequence is CASSLTGNTEAFF. The CDR3 DNA is TGTGCCAGCAGTTTGACAGGGAACACTGAAGCTTTCTTT.

The chain carries TRBV19 and TRBJ1-1; D is unresolved. CDR1 is LNHDA, CDR2 SQIVND, per germline (reference sequence). The V end lost 8 bases, the J end lost 1 base, and 11 bases lay between the germline ends. The CDR3 is 13 amino acids. The CDR3 DNA reads as TGTGCCAGTGCTTTCAGATGGAACACTGAAGCTTTCTTT. Protein: CASAFRWNTEAFF.

This clone occurred a few times. The V call is TRBV6-5, the J call TRBJ1-4; D possibly corresponds to TRBD1 (5 bases). Trimming took off 5 bases at V and 0 bases at J, with 10 bases between the two ends. The CDR3 contains 15 residues. Germline loops: CDR1 MNHEY, CDR2 SVGAGI. The DNA of the CDR3 is TGTGCCAGCAGTCGCGGACATTCAACTAATGAAAAACTGTTTTTT. The encoded protein is CASSRGHSTNEKLFF.

The V gene is TRBV5-5, the J gene TRBJ2-3, with 9 positions matching TRBD1. J lost 0 bases, V lost 4 bases, and 6 bases had no gene match. This CDR3 is 16 amino acids long. CDR1 SGHKS and CDR2 YYEKEE come from the germline V gene (reference sequence). The CDR3 here is CASSLDRGGSTDTQYF. Here the CDR3 DNA reads TGTGCCAGCAGCCTAGACAGGGGGGGCAGCACAGATACGCAGTATTTT.

The chain employs TRBV24-1 and TRBJ1-5; D gene ambiguous. Germline lookup yields CDR1 KGHDR and CDR2 SFDVKD. This CDR3 has 14 amino acids. V was shortened by 9 bases and J by 10 bases, with 21 bases between the two germline ends. CDR3 region: CATSSGRRFSPQHF. The DNA of the CDR3 is TGTGCCACCTCCTCCGGGCGGCGTTTCTCCCCCCAGCATTTT.

The chain is built from TRBV7-8 and TRBJ1-2; D is uncertain. Germline CDR1 and CDR2: SGHVS and FQNEAQ. Trimming took off 1 base at V and 8 bases at J, with 5 bases between the two ends. The CDR3 runs to 11 residues. The chain's CDR3 is CASSLEKGYTF. CDR3 bases: TGTGCCAGCAGCTTAGAGAAAGGCTACACCTTC. Using reference TRBV7-8 and TRBJ1-2 for the parts outside the CDR3, the full variable domain is GAGVSQSPRYKVAKRGQDVALRCDPISGHVSLFWYQQALGQGPEFLTYFQNEAQLDKSGLPSDRFFAERPEGSVSTLKIQRTQQEDSAVYLCASSLEKGYTFGSGTRLTVV.

The CDR3 nucleotides read TGTGCCAGCAGCTTTGGCAATCAGCCCCAGCATTTT. It codes for CASSFGNQPQHF. The chain links TRBV5-5 to TRBJ1-5; no clear D gene. Trimming removed 2 bases from V and 2 bases from J, with 2 bases in between. This CDR3 is built from 12 residues. Germline CDR1 is SGHKS and CDR2 is YYEKEE (reference sequence).